The rows below give T cell receptor beta chains drawn from one sample of a study of T cells in localized non-small cell lung cancer. Assay: immunoSEQ multiplex PCR; the TCRdb copy retains only in-frame clones and omits some. Of 130,000 or so clones listed, roughly nine tenths were seen once; the top ten hold around 1.5%. Material: peripheral blood, obtained before any cancer treatment. Every receptor here comes from a female donor older than 55 with stage I lung adenocarcinoma. The CDR3 runs from the conserved cysteine through the conserved F or W. Each record gives: CDR3 length, V gene, D gene, clone size, J gene, CDR3 protein, CDR3 DNA. D genes are given only for firm matches. Part of the rows lack a size; the others show once, few, many or a class for expanded clones.

>14|TRBV19|TRBD1|few|TRBJ1-1
CASSIGTGGSEAFF
TGTGCCAGTAGTATAGGGACAGGGGGGAGTGAAGCTTTCTTT
>15|TRBV5-8|-|-|TRBJ2-7
CASSLKNREAYEQYF
TGTGCCAGCAGCTTAAAGAACAGGGAGGCCTACGAGCAGTACTTC
>18|TRBV7-9|TRBD2|-|TRBJ2-3
CASSPGTSGAARTDTQYF
TGTGCCAGCAGCCCCGGGACTAGCGGGGCGGCGCGCACAGATACGCAGTATTTT
>14|TRBV19|TRBD2|-|TRBJ2-1
CASSGLAGANEQFF
TGTGCCAGTAGTGGGCTAGCGGGAGCGAATGAGCAGTTCTTC
>15|TRBV19|TRBD1|-|TRBJ1-3
CASREGALGGNTIYF
TGTGCCAGTAGAGAGGGGGCACTAGGTGGAAACACCATATATTTT
>14|TRBV27|-|many|TRBJ1-2
CASSSQQRHYGYTF
TGTGCCAGCAGTTCCCAGCAGCGGCACTATGGCTACACCTTC
>14|TRBV30|-|-|TRBJ1-3
CAWSVRGPGNTIYF
TGTGCCTGGAGTGTACGGGGCCCTGGAAACACCATATATTTT
>15|TRBV5-6|-|-|TRBJ1-1
CASSPRRAGDTEAFF
TGTGCCAGCAGCCCCCGTAGGGCAGGGGACACTGAAGCTTTCTTT
>15|TRBV11-3|-|-|TRBJ2-6
CASSLSKPGANVLTF
TGTGCCAGCAGTCTAAGTAAGCCTGGGGCCAACGTCCTGACTTTC
>17|TRBV19|-|-|TRBJ2-3
CASSIVKVLSPQDTQYF
TGTGCCAGTAGTATAGTAAAGGTTCTGAGTCCCCAAGATACGCAGTATTTT
>15|TRBV30|TRBD2|-|TRBJ2-7
CAWSVDLQGGYEQYF
TGTGCCTGGAGTGTAGATCTGCAGGGAGGGTACGAGCAGTACTTC
>15|TRBV14|TRBD2|-|TRBJ2-1
CASSQGGGSYNEQFF
TGTGCCAGCAGCCAAGGGGGGGGCTCCTACAATGAGCAGTTCTTC
>14|TRBV6-1|-|-|TRBJ2-2
CASSALTGPGELFF
TGTGCCAGCAGCGCCTTAACAGGGCCCGGGGAGCTGTTTTTT
>16|TRBV5-1|-|-|TRBJ2-3
CASSLEGRGGADTQYF
TGCGCCAGCAGCTTGGAGGGCAGGGGAGGAGCAGATACGCAGTATTTT
>16|TRBV9|TRBD2|-|TRBJ2-7
CASSEGLAGGQDEQYF
TGTGCCAGCAGCGAGGGACTAGCGGGAGGTCAGGACGAGCAGTACTTC
>13|TRBV5-1|-|-|TRBJ1-2
CASSFQTNYGYTF
TGCGCCAGCAGCTTTCAGACGAACTATGGCTACACCTTC
>11|TRBV28|-|-|TRBJ2-7
CASPSSYEQYF
TGTGCCAGTCCTAGCTCCTACGAGCAGTACTTC
>14|TRBV7-8|-|-|TRBJ1-4
CASTIDSPNEKLFF
TGTGCCAGCACCATAGACAGTCCCAATGAAAAACTGTTTTTT
>15|TRBV2|TRBD2|-|TRBJ2-2
CASRGRAGNTGELFF
TGTGCCAGCAGGGGGAGGGCCGGGAACACCGGGGAGCTGTTTTTT
>12|TRBV29-1|-|-|TRBJ2-3
CSALPGTDTQYF
TGCAGCGCGCTCCCGGGCACAGATACGCAGTATTTT
>15|TRBV5-1|TRBD2|once|TRBJ2-3
CASNLEGGRADTQYF
TGCGCCAGCAACCTCGAGGGCGGGAGGGCAGATACGCAGTATTTT
>12|TRBV13|-|-|TRBJ2-7
CASSFQAYEQYF
TGTGCCAGCAGCTTTCAGGCCTACGAGCAGTACTTC
>19|TRBV19|-|few|TRBJ2-6
CASRSLLPGGGAGANVLTF
TGTGCCAGTAGATCACTACTCCCAGGGGGGGGCGCTGGGGCCAACGTCCTGACTTTC
>14|TRBV6-6|-|-|TRBJ2-1
CASSYSLSFNEQFF
TGTGCCAGCAGTTACTCGCTTAGCTTCAATGAGCAGTTCTTC
>14|TRBV28|-|-|TRBJ2-3
CASSKQLSTDTQYF
TGTGCCAGCAGTAAACAACTCTCCACAGATACGCAGTATTTT
>16|TRBV6-5|TRBD2|-|TRBJ2-1
CASSYSGTSGYNEQFF
TGTGCCAGCAGTTACTCAGGGACTAGCGGATACAATGAGCAGTTCTTC
>14|TRBV2|TRBD1|-|TRBJ2-7
CASRTGTGANEQYF
TGTGCCAGCAGAACCGGGACAGGGGCTAACGAGCAGTACTTC
>13|TRBV5-1|-|-|TRBJ2-7
CASSLEGRGEQYF
TGCGCCAGCAGCTTGGAAGGGCGCGGGGAGCAGTACTTC
>15|TRBV11-2|-|-|TRBJ2-1
CASSLAIGHSARQFF
TGTGCCAGCAGCTTAGCTATTGGGCACAGCGCTAGGCAGTTCTTC
>16|TRBV6-5|TRBD1|-|TRBJ1-6
CASSYSRTGGRSPLHF
TGTGCCAGCAGTTACTCCCGGACAGGGGGACGCTCACCCCTCCACTTT
>13|TRBV6-6|TRBD1|-|TRBJ1-2
CATDRGSGYGYTF
TGTGCCACAGACAGGGGGTCGGGCTATGGCTACACCTTC
>15|TRBV27|TRBD2|once|TRBJ2-2
CASSFIAGNTGELFF
TGTGCCAGCAGTTTCATAGCGGGGAACACCGGGGAGCTGTTTTTT
>13|TRBV6-5|-|-|TRBJ1-1
CASRTPSGTEAFF
TGTGCCAGCAGAACCCCGTCGGGGACTGAAGCTTTCTTT
>14|TRBV19|TRBD1|-|TRBJ2-4
CAAKPGTGVNIQYF
TGTGCCGCTAAGCCAGGGACAGGGGTGAACATTCAGTACTTC
>13|TRBV5-6|TRBD2|-|TRBJ2-5
CASSLGLAETQYF
TGTGCCAGCAGCTTGGGACTAGCCGAGACCCAGTACTTC
>16|TRBV18|TRBD1|-|TRBJ2-5
CASSPARTGLGETQYF
TGTGCCAGCTCACCTGCTCGGACAGGGCTGGGAGAGACCCAGTACTTC